These 14 T cell receptor beta chains originate from one sample sequenced in a study of Graves' ophthalmopathy and Graves' hyperthyroidism (dated by TCRdb to the late 2010s). The instrument given in TCRdb is Illumina HiSeq 2000. TCR beta CDR3 regions were amplified from RNA transcripts for repertoire sequencing. A first-round RT-PCR used HTBI primers with the Qiagen OneStep RT-PCR kit, followed by a second-round multiplex PCR, size selection and purification. Using fastp trimming at Q25 and MiXCR clonotype assembly, TCRdb reanalyzed the public sequencing data and kept in-frame beta chains. Identical CDR3 proteins give one entry, which carries the most common genes and DNA. In all, the sample holds roughly 1.1 million distinct CDR3 sequences, and about 38% of those were seen once. Of the sample, around 10% falls within the top ten clones. Input material: peripheral blood or thyroid tissue (not recorded which). All receptors come from an adult man with Graves' hyperthyroidism.

V gene TRBV20-1 combines with J gene TRBJ2-7; TRBD2 is a possible D gene (8 bases). The CDR3 sequence is 15 residues long. Deletions cut 1 base from V and 2 bases from J, with 15 bases between. The germline gives CDR1 DFQATT, CDR2 SNEGSKA (reference sequence). The CDR3: CSARGGTAGAYEQYF. CDR3 coding DNA: TGCAGTGCTAGAGGAGGGACAGCGGGAGCCTACGAGCAGTACTTC.

This clonotype was counted ten times or more. The V call is TRBV2, the J call TRBJ1-2; D uncertain. The CDR3 sequence is 14 residues long. Germline-derived CDR1 and CDR2 are SNHLY and FYNNEI. Trimming stripped 6 bases from V and 1 base from J, with 12 bases between. In DNA form, the CDR3 reads TGTGCCAGCAGCCCAACGCCGGTTAACTATGGCTACACCTTC. Translation gives CASSPTPVNYGYTF. Using reference TRBV2 and TRBJ1-2 for the parts outside the CDR3, the full variable domain is EPEVTQTPSHQVTQMGQEVILRCVPISNHLYFYWYRQILGQKVEFLVSFYNNEISEKSEIFDDQFSVERPDGSNFTLKIRSTKLEDSAMYFCASSPTPVNYGYTFGSGTRLTVV.

The V call is TRBV7-9, the J call TRBJ1-1; maybe TRBD1 (5 bases). Germline V gives CDR1 SEHNR, CDR2 FQNEAQ (reference sequence). The CDR3 is made up of 10 amino acids. The V and J ends lost 4 bases and 11 bases respectively, with 8 bases between them. The CDR3 nucleotides read TGTGCCAGCAGCTGGGGGGGGGCTTTCTTT. Translated, it gives CASSWGGAFF.

A note on this clonotype: This likely comes from a read error, as the CDR3 has no conserved phenylalanine or tryptophan at its end. The limits of the CDR3 on the DNA are not certain, so only TCRdb's listed CDR3 is given. This chain connects TRBV15 to TRBJ2-6. Including both end residues, the CDR3 is 8 amino acids long. The germline CDR1 and CDR2 sequences are LNHNV and YYDKDF (reference sequence). The CDR3 spells CATSRVPS.

This clonotype was seen many times. CDR3 residues: CASGPIHLRGAYEQYF. CDR3 in DNA: TGTGCCAGCGGGCCCATACACCTTCGGGGGGCCTACGAGCAGTACTTC. V is TRBV11-2 and J is TRBJ2-7; 7 nucleotides line up with TRBD2. The CDR3 runs 16 residues. Trimming took 8 bases from V and 2 from J; bases not matched to a gene: 15. The germline gives CDR1 SGHAT, CDR2 FQNNGV.

In regard to this clonotype: With a much larger clone just one base away, this may be a read error. The V call is TRBV2, the J call TRBJ2-6, with D perhaps matching TRBD2 (5 bases). Trimming cost V 5 bases and J 0 bases, with 11 bases left between them. Germline lookup yields CDR1 SNHLY and CDR2 FYNNEI. This CDR3 has 16 amino acids. The chain's CDR3 is CASSYDEGSGANVLTF. The CDR3 DNA is TGTGCCAGCAGTTACGATGAGGGCTCTGGGGCCAACGTCCTGACTTTC. The full variable domain, completed using reference TRBV2 and TRBJ2-6, is EPEVTQTPSHQVTQMGQEVILRCVPISNHLYFYWYRQILGQKVEFLVSFYNNEISEKSEIFDDQFSVERPDGSNFTLKIRSTKLEDSAMYFCASSYDEGSGANVLTFGAGSRLTVL.

This clonotype was seen a few times. This chain uses TRBV20-1 with TRBJ2-7; no definite D call. The CDR3 totals 13 residues. Between the trimmed V and J ends, which lost 1 base and 6 bases, there was a span of 13 bases. Germline-derived CDR1 and CDR2 are DFQATT and SNEGSKA (reference sequence). DNA of the CDR3: TGCAGTGCTAGAGTTCCCATATCAGGCGAGCAGTACTTC. It encodes CSARVPISGEQYF.

This clonotype has at least ten counts. The chain combines TRBV19 with TRBJ1-2; tentatively, D is TRBD1 (5 bases). V dropped 1 base and J dropped 2 bases, with 11 bases sitting between them. The CDR3 is 15 residues long. The germline CDR1 and CDR2 sequences are LNHDA and SQIVND (reference sequence). The CDR3 region has the DNA TGTGCCAGTAGTATAGGGGCAGGGAAGAACTATGGCTACACCTTC. Its translation: CASSIGAGKNYGYTF.

The chain combines TRBV5-6 with TRBJ2-7; no definite D call. The germline V and J ends were trimmed by 4 bases and 0 bases, with 14 bases remaining between them. This CDR3 is built from 15 residues. Germline V lookup: CDR1 SGHDT, CDR2 YYEEEE. The CDR3: CASSSADAHSYEQYF. In DNA, the CDR3 is TGTGCCAGCAGCAGCGCGGATGCTCACTCCTACGAGCAGTACTTC.

This clonotype was observed a handful of times. The CDR3: CASSLGATGFDTEAFF. The CDR3 DNA is TGTGCCAGCAGCTTAGGGGCCACAGGATTCGACACTGAAGCTTTCTTT. The chain employs TRBV11-3 and TRBJ1-1; TRBD1 is a possible D gene (5 bases). The CDR3 is 16 residues long. The germline CDR1 and CDR2 sequences are SGHNT and YENEEA. V lost 1 base and J 3 bases, leaving 15 bases between the germline ends. Variable domain in full (rest from reference TRBV11-3 and TRBJ1-1): EAGVVQSPRYKIIEKKQPVAFWCNPISGHNTLYWYLQNLGQGPELLIRYENEEAVDDSQLPKDRFSAERLKGVDSTLKIQPAELGDSAVYLCASSLGATGFDTEAFFGQGTRLTVV.

This clonotype was detected many times. The junction departs from germline at one end; a sequencing error may be responsible. This rearrangement joins TRBV5-1 to TRBJ2-5; no definite D call. The CDR3 spans 14 residues. Germline-derived CDR1 and CDR2 are SGHRS and YFSETQ. CDR3 loop: CASSLVGSQETQYF. CDR3 nucleotides: TGTGCCAGCAGCTTAGTTGGCTCTCAAGAGACCCAGTACTTC.

The chain has TRBV7-2 and TRBJ1-2, with 9 bases lining up with TRBD1. Germline CDR1 reads SGHTA; CDR2 reads FQGNSA. The V gene end was trimmed by 5 bases and the J gene end by 7 bases; junction bases not matched to a gene: 8. There are 14 residues in the CDR3. The CDR3 DNA reads as TGTGCCAGCAGCGGACAGGGGAGTGAGTTTGGCTACACCTTC. Translated: CASSGQGSEFGYTF.

For this clonotype: The CDR3 does not end in the conserved phenylalanine or tryptophan, so this is likely a read error. Because the CDR3's place on the DNA is in doubt, the DNA is left out and the CDR3 is given as listed by TCRdb. The J gene is TRBJ2-5, the V gene TRBV4-1. The V gene's germline CDR1 is MGHRA and CDR2 YSYEKL. The CDR3 numbers 8 amino acids, ends counted. CDR3 amino acids: CASSQWTG.

This clonotype was recorded many times. CDR3 in DNA: TGTGCCAGCAGTCCAGCCCTCCCGGGTGAGGGTGAAAAACTGTTTTTT. It encodes CASSPALPGEGEKLFF. V gene TRBV7-6 combines with J gene TRBJ1-4, with no clear D. The CDR3 contains 16 residues. CDR1 is SGHVS and CDR2 is FNYEAQ in the germline V gene. V shed 6 bases and J shed 7 bases, with 21 bases lying between them.